The present T cell receptor (beta chain) was sequenced within a study of shared clonotypes between healthy human individuals. This CDR3 comprises 13 residues. Germline V CDR1 and CDR2: MDHEN, SYDVKM. V was cut by 6 bases and J by 1 base, with 9 bases left in between. Investigators spread the genomic DNA of each subset evenly over several immunoSEQ plates. Clones were read by immunoSEQ multiplex PCR, and TCRdb kept only the in-frame ones, dropping some. Of approximately 2.3 million clones listed, 85% to 95% are singletons. Findings and limits, study-wide: There were few donors, and this limited the genetic and exposure-history diversity represented.

The CD4+ fraction was divided into a CD45RA+ naive subset and a CD45RA-negative memory subset. The table lists this clone with a few counts. Its specificity is unknown. The TCR was taken from a young man in good health. Some clones in this sample may be carry-over from other donors' samples. Material: naive CD4+ T cells from PBMCs. The subset: CD45RA+ positively selected. The chain links TRBV28 to TRBJ1-1, with D possibly matching TRBD1 (5 bases). The CDR3 DNA is TGTGCCAGCAGATCCGGACAGAACACTGAAGCTTTCTTT. This gives the protein CASRSGQNTEAFF.